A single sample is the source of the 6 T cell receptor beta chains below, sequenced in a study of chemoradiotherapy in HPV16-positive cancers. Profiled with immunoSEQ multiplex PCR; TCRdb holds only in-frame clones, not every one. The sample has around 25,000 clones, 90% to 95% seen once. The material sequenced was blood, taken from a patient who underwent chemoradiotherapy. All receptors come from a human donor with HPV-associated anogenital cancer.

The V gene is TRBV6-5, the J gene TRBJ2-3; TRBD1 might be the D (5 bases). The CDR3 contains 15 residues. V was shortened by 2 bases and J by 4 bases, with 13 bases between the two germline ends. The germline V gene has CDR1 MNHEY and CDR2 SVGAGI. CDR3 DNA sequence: TGTGCCAGCAGTTACCTAGGCCAGGGCCCAGATACGCAGTATTTT. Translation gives CASSYLGQGPDTQYF.

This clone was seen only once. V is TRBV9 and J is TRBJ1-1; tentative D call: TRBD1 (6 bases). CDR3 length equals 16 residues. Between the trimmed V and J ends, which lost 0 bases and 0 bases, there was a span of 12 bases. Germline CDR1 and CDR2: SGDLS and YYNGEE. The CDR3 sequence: CASSVGPGGVNTEAFF. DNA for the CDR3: TGTGCCAGCAGCGTAGGCCCTGGGGGCGTGAACACTGAAGCTTTCTTT.

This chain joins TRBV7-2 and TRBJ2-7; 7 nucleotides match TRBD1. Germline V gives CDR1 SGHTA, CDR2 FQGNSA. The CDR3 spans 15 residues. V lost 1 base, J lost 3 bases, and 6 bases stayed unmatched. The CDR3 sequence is CASSLGPGQYYEQYF. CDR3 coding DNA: TGTGCCAGCAGCTTAGGTCCGGGACAGTACTACGAGCAGTACTTC.

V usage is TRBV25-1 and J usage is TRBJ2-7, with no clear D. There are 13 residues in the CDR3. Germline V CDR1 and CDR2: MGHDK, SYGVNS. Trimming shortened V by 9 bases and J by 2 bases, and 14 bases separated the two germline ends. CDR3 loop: CASCSGQTYEQYF. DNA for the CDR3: TGTGCCAGTTGCTCGGGTCAGACCTACGAGCAGTACTTC.

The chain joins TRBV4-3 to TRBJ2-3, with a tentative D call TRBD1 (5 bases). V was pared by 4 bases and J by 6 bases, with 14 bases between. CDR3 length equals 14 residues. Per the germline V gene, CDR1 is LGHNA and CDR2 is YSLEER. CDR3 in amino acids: CASSRETVVDTQYF. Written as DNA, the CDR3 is TGCGCCAGCAGCCGTGAGACAGTAGTGGATACGCAGTATTTT.

The CDR3 nucleotides read TGTGCCAGCAGCTTAAAACCGGGTGCCTACGAGCAGTACTTC. Its protein is CASSLKPGAYEQYF. J is TRBJ2-7 and V is TRBV4-2, with D unclear. CDR1 and CDR2 from the germline V gene are LGHNA and YNFKEQ. The ends were cut back, 5 bases at V and 2 bases at J, with 13 bases in the middle. The CDR3 covers 14 residues.